This TCR beta chain was captured by sequencing in a study of T-cell reconstitution after alpha-beta-depleted transplantation in children. Researchers prepared the TCRbeta library using unique molecular identifiers, the study reports. MiXCR, applied by TCRdb to the PCR reads, yields one record per CDR3 protein. The data show fewer than 550,000 distinct CDR3 sequences, about 10% seen once. The CDR3 covers 12 residues. The J segment lost 6 bases and the V segment lost 6 bases, leaving 4 bases of the junction unmatched. The germline V gene has CDR1 MNHEY and CDR2 SVGAGI. This chain joins TRBV6-5 and TRBJ2-7, with 8 positions matching TRBD1. The receptor's source is a female patient aged 2-10 years who had a stem cell transplant for aplastic anemia, so the T cells may come from the graft donor. The sequencing used PBMCs, mostly from graft donor cells, collected 180 days after TCRalphabeta/CD19-depleted stem cell transplant. The CDR3 sequence: CASRTGQVEQYF. CDR3 coding DNA: TGTGCCAGCAGAACGGGACAGGTCGAGCAGTACTTC.